A single sample is the source of the 21 T cell receptor beta chains below, sequenced in a study of OX40 agonist ivuxolimab in advanced cancers. Sequenced by immunoSEQ multiplex PCR; TCRdb stores in-frame clones only, minus some. In the table there are some 60,000 clones, 91% of which are singletons. Source: CD4+ or CD8+ T cells sorted from blood, taken in a trial of the OX40 agonist ivuxolimab. Receptor source: an adult with an advanced solid tumor such as melanoma, head and neck, liver or kidney cancer.

The rearrangement links TRBV7-2 to TRBJ1-1; possibly TRBD1 for D (5 bases). CDR3 length equals 15 residues. V shed 6 bases and J shed 1 base, with 15 bases lying between them. CDR1 and CDR2 (germline): SGHTA, FQGNSA. CDR3 residues: CASRPPGRANTEAFF. The CDR3 DNA reads as TGTGCCAGCAGACCTCCGGGACGGGCGAACACTGAAGCTTTCTTT. Full variable domain (rest looked up from reference TRBV7-2 and TRBJ1-1): GAGVSQSPSNKVTEKGKDVELRCDPISGHTALYWYRQSLGQGLEFLIYFQGNSAPDKSGLPSDRFSAERTGGSVSTLTIQRTQQEDSAVYLCASRPPGRANTEAFFGQGTRLTVV.

The gene calls are TRBV7-2 and TRBJ1-5; possibly TRBD1 for D (5 bases). This CDR3 region has 13 residues. CDR1 and CDR2 from the germline V gene are SGHTA and FQGNSA. The germline V and J ends were trimmed by 5 bases and 4 bases, with 9 bases remaining between them. The CDR3 spells CASSRGINQPQHF. DNA for the CDR3: TGTGCCAGCAGCCGGGGGATAAATCAGCCCCAGCATTTT.

The chain links TRBV6-1 to TRBJ1-5; D not certain. The CDR3 extends over 13 amino acids. Germline V gives CDR1 MNHNS, CDR2 SASEGT. Trimming cost V 3 bases and J 5 bases, with 8 bases left between them. CDR3 sequence reads: CASSENVDQPQHF. CDR3 nucleotides: TGTGCCAGCAGTGAGAATGTGGATCAGCCCCAGCATTTT.

The genes are TRBV9 and TRBJ1-1; D is possibly TRBD1 (5 bases). This CDR3 region has 15 residues. Trimming removed 0 bases from V and 1 base from J, with 10 bases in between. Looked up from germline, CDR1 is SGDLS and CDR2 is YYNGEE. DNA for the CDR3: TGTGCCAGCAGCGTAGTTGACAGCGAGAACACTGAAGCTTTCTTT. Its translation is CASSVVDSENTEAFF.

The chain couples TRBV19 to TRBJ2-3; 13 bases map to TRBD2. The CDR3 length is 16 residues. Germline values: CDR1 LNHDA, CDR2 SQIVND (reference sequence). V dropped 5 bases and J dropped 0; count of bases not matched to a gene: 2. The CDR3 here is CASSLLAGGSTDTQYF. CDR3 coding DNA: TGTGCCAGTAGTTTACTAGCGGGAGGGAGCACAGATACGCAGTATTTT.

This clone came up once. V and J are TRBV6-1 and TRBJ1-4; possibly TRBD1 for D (5 bases). The germline gives CDR1 MNHNS, CDR2 SASEGT. This CDR3 spans 15 amino acids. V was shortened by 0 bases and J by 8 bases, with 13 bases between the two germline ends. In nucleotides, the CDR3 is TGTGCCAGCAGTGAAGCGGGCAGGGATCGAGAAAAACTGTTTTTT. Protein sequence: CASSEAGRDREKLFF.

The J gene is TRBJ2-1, the V gene TRBV9; 7 bases match TRBD1. Trimming removed 3 bases from V and 4 bases from J; junction bases left unmatched: 16. Germline V gene sequence: CDR1 SGDLS, CDR2 YYNGEE. The CDR3 is 18 amino acids. The CDR3 DNA reads TGTGCCAGCAGCGAGCCCTCTTCTTGGCAGGGGGTTTACAATGAGCAGTTCTTC. It yields the protein CASSEPSSWQGVYNEQFF.

In this sample, this clone turned up once. The chain uses TRBV6-1 and TRBJ2-3, with D unresolved. Germline V gives CDR1 MNHNS, CDR2 SASEGT. V lost 7 bases and J lost 4, with 12 bases in between. The CDR3 loop spans 13 amino acids. CDR3 coding DNA: TGTGCCAGCATGAGTACGTTTGCAGATACGCAGTATTTT. Residues: CASMSTFADTQYF.

This chain uses TRBV11-3 with TRBJ2-2; D is unclear. Trimming stripped 5 bases from V and 1 base from J, with 11 bases between. The CDR3 loop spans 15 amino acids. Germline V lookup: CDR1 SGHNT, CDR2 YENEEA. The CDR3 DNA reads as TGTGCCAGCAGCCAAACTACTCGGAACACCGGGGAGCTGTTTTTT. Residues: CASSQTTRNTGELFF. The variable domain in full, completed from reference TRBV11-3 and TRBJ2-2, reads EAGVVQSPRYKIIEKKQPVAFWCNPISGHNTLYWYLQNLGQGPELLIRYENEEAVDDSQLPKDRFSAERLKGVDSTLKIQPAELGDSAVYLCASSQTTRNTGELFFGEGSRLTVL.

The chain links TRBV6-6 to TRBJ2-4; TRBD1 matches 9 bases. Germline V CDR1 and CDR2: MNHNY, SVGAGI (reference sequence). V shed 4 bases, J shed 13 bases, and the junction held 8 bases outside the gene matches. CDR3 length equals 13 residues. The CDR3 DNA is TGTGCCAGCAGTTCCCCGGGACAGGGCACGCAGTACTTC. The encoded protein is CASSSPGQGTQYF.

This clone was detected only once. The chain combines TRBV7-2 with TRBJ2-5; TRBD2 might be the D (6 bases). The ends were cut back, 5 bases at V and 5 bases at J, with 18 bases in the middle. CDR1 and CDR2 (germline): SGHTA, FQGNSA. The CDR3 sequence is 15 residues long. CDR3 sequence (DNA): TGTGCCAGCAGCCCAGACGGGAGATCGGGTGAGACCCAGTACTTC. The encoded protein is CASSPDGRSGETQYF.

Only one count was recorded for this clone. The rearrangement links TRBV28 to TRBJ2-1, with TRBD2 matching over 11 bases. With 5 bases clipped from V and 2 bases from J, the junction kept 5 bases outside the gene matches. The V gene's germline CDR1 is MDHEN and CDR2 SYDVKM. The CDR3 spans 16 residues. CDR3: CASSVAGGVPYNEQFF. Written as DNA, the CDR3 is TGTGCCAGCAGTGTAGCGGGAGGGGTCCCCTACAATGAGCAGTTCTTC.

V gene TRBV7-2 combines with J gene TRBJ2-3, with D maybe TRBD2 (6 bases). V was pared by 7 bases and J by 2 bases, with 13 bases between. This CDR3 is 14 amino acids long. Germline values: CDR1 SGHTA, CDR2 FQGNSA. CDR3 bases: TGTGCCAGCAAGCGGGCCACCCTCACAGATACGCAGTATTTT. Translating gives CASKRATLTDTQYF.

The table lists this clone with a few counts. The chain uses TRBV6-5 and TRBJ1-5; 10 nucleotides line up with TRBD1. V shed 6 bases, J shed 7 bases, and the junction held 9 bases outside the gene matches. There are 15 residues in the CDR3. Germline values: CDR1 MNHEY, CDR2 SVGAGI. The CDR3 DNA follows: TGTGCCAGCAGACGACAGGGGGCCCCACTACAGCCCCAGCATTTT. Residues: CASRRQGAPLQPQHF.

The chain carries TRBV12-5 and TRBJ1-5; no reliable D call. The CDR3 has 14 residues. CDR1 and CDR2 (germline): LGHNT, FRNRAP. Trimming left V 8 bases short and J 9 bases short, with 20 bases between. CDR3: CASSLGPDRRPQHF. The DNA of the CDR3 is TGTGCTAGTAGCCTTGGACCGGACCGACGGCCCCAGCATTTT.

The CDR3 nucleotides are TGTGCCAGCAGACCCAGGGGCCGAACCTCCTACGAGCAGTACTTC. Amino acid sequence: CASRPRGRTSYEQYF. The rearrangement uses TRBV28 and TRBJ2-7, with a possible D match to TRBD1 (6 bases). The CDR3 is 15 amino acids. Per the germline V gene, CDR1 is MDHEN and CDR2 is SYDVKM. With 6 bases removed from V and 0 bases from J, the gap between germline ends came to 15 bases. Full variable domain (remainder filled in from reference TRBV28 and TRBJ2-7): DVKVTQSSRYLVKRTGEKVFLECVQDMDHENMFWYRQDPGLGLRLIYFSYDVKMKEKGDIPEGYSVSREKKERFSLILESASTNQTSMYLCASRPRGRTSYEQYFGPGTRLTVT.

The rearrangement uses TRBV6-5 and TRBJ2-7; TRBD1 agrees at 8 bases. The CDR3 loop spans 15 amino acids. The germline V gene has CDR1 MNHEY and CDR2 SVGAGI. J was trimmed by 5 bases and V by 7 bases; bases with no gene match: 13. The CDR3: CASKRGQVVSDEQYF. CDR3 nucleotide sequence: TGTGCCAGCAAACGGGGACAGGTTGTTTCGGACGAGCAGTACTTC.

This chain's CDR3 is CASSIGTVYQETQYF. The CDR3 DNA sequence: TGTGCCAGTAGTATAGGGACAGTCTACCAAGAGACCCAGTACTTC. The chain combines TRBV19 with TRBJ2-5, with D possibly being TRBD1 (6 bases). The germline V gene encodes CDR1 LNHDA and CDR2 SQIVND (reference sequence). V lost 1 base and J 0 bases, leaving 9 bases between the germline ends. This CDR3 has 15 amino acids.

The rearrangement links TRBV14 to TRBJ2-6; the D is unclear. The length of the CDR3 is 14 residues. With 1 base removed from V and 2 bases from J, the gap between germline ends came to 3 bases. Germline-derived CDR1 and CDR2 are SGHDN and FVKESK. The CDR3 region has the DNA TGTGCCAGCAGCCAAGTTGCTGGGGCCAACGTCCTGACTTTC. This encodes CASSQVAGANVLTF. Full variable domain (rest looked up from reference TRBV14 and TRBJ2-6): EAGVTQFPSHSVIEKGQTVTLRCDPISGHDNLYWYRRVMGKEIKFLLHFVKESKQDESGMPNNRFLAERTGGTYSTLKVQPAELEDSGVYFCASSQVAGANVLTFGAGSRLTVL.

The chain joins TRBV6-6 to TRBJ1-6; D possibly corresponds to TRBD1 (5 bases). Trimming shortened V by 6 bases and J by 9 bases, and 15 bases separated the two germline ends. This CDR3 comprises 14 residues. CDR1 and CDR2 from the germline V gene are MNHNY and SVGAGI (reference sequence). The CDR3 DNA follows: TGTGCCAGCAGAATCAGGGAAATGATTTCACCCCTCCACTTT. This codes for CASRIREMISPLHF.

The rearrangement links TRBV30 to TRBJ1-1; no clear D. V was cut by 0 bases and J by 1 base, with 6 bases left in between. The CDR3 is made up of 13 amino acids. Germline assignment: CDR1 GTSNPN and CDR2 SVGIG (reference sequence). The CDR3 DNA follows: TGTGCCTGGAGTGTAGGTACGAACACTGAAGCTTTCTTT. This codes for CAWSVGTNTEAFF.